The source of this T cell receptor (beta chain) is a study of shared clonotypes between healthy human individuals. Across the study: Ranging from 18 to 49 in age, donors were two women and three men.

About this clone: Its antigen is still unknown. Other DNA sequences in this specimen translate into the identical CDR3.

The donors, healthy adults who were HIV-negative, had experienced no recent acute infections or vaccinations. The authors divided CD4+ cells into CD45RA+ naive and CD45RA-negative memory subsets. The repertoire was sequenced with immunoSEQ multiplex PCR; TCRdb's copy has only in-frame clones and lacks some. The sample has 2,500,000 or so clones; more than 90% are singletons. The study's findings and limits: Larger estimated richness was generally seen in naive subsets than in memory subsets.

The V gene end was trimmed by 6 bases and the J gene end by 3 bases; junction bases not matched to a gene: 4. Per the germline V gene, CDR1 is LNHDA and CDR2 is SQIVND (reference sequence). The CDR3 covers 15 residues. The chain carries TRBV19 and TRBJ2-3, with TRBD2 identical over 12 bases. The source material was naive CD4+ T cells sorted from blood. The sample's subset: CD45RA+ positively selected. The sequence came from a man in his late teens or twenties in good health. CDR3 amino acids: CASSLAGGPTDTQYF. Here the CDR3 DNA reads TGTGCCAGTAGCCTAGCGGGAGGGCCTACAGATACGCAGTATTTT.